This T cell receptor (beta chain) originates from a study of naive and memory T cell subsets. Whole-study findings and limits: Over 95% of naive TCR sequences appeared only once, unlike memory subsets. Expression changes during T cell differentiation may affect RNA-based TCR counts. Clonotypes are single alpha or beta chains, not paired receptors. A few larger clonotypes appeared in naive repertoires, especially CD8, possibly memory cells re-expressing CD45RA.

Both TRBC1 and TRBC2 were covered by a beta constant-region primer of two equimolar oligonucleotides. Nested alpha and beta constant-region primers with the SP2 primer drove four PCR rounds on ligated cDNA. TCRdb called the UMI-ligation and nested PCR reads again in MiXCR, with one record for every CDR3 protein. The sample records under 150,000 distinct CDR3 sequences, 15% to 20% being singletons. This clonotype showed up just a few times. Its antigen is as yet unknown. J lost 8 bases, V lost 1 base, and 8 bases had no gene match. The CDR3 length is 15 residues. CDR1 and CDR2 (germline): LNHDA, SQIVND (reference sequence). Cells stained for CD3, CD4, CD8, CD45RA, CD27 and viability were sorted into four CD45RA/CD27 subsets.

The material sequenced was naive CD8+ T cells from blood. The rearrangement uses TRBV19 and TRBJ2-1, with TRBD2 identical over 7 bases. The source is a human donor in good health. CDR3 residues: CASSIAGGSLDEQFF. The CDR3 nucleotides read TGTGCCAGTAGTATAGCTGGCGGGAGTCTCGATGAGCAGTTCTTC. Using reference TRBV19 and TRBJ2-1 for the parts outside the CDR3, the full variable domain is DGGITQSPKYLFRKEGQNVTLSCEQNLNHDAMYWYRQDPGQGLRLIYYSQIVNDFQKGDIAEGYSVSREKKESFPLTVTSAQKNPTAFYLCASSIAGGSLDEQFFGPGTRLTVL.